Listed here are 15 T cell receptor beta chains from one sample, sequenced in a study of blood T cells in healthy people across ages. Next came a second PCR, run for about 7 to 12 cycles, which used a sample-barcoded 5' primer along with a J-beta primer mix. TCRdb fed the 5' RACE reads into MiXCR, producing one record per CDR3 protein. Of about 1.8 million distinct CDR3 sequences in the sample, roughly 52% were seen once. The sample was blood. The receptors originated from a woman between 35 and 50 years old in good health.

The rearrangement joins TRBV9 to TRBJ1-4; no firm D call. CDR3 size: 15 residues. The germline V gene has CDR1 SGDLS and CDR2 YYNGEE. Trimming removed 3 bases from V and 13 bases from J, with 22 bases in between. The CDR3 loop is CASSGDPSSDQRLFF. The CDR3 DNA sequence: TGTGCCAGCAGCGGAGATCCATCATCCGATCAGCGACTGTTTTTT.

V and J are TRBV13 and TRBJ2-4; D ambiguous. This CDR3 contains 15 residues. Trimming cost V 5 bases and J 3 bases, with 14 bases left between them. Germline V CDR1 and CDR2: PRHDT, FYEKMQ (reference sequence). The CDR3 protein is CASSPGRKNKNIQYF. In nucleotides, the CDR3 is TGTGCCAGCAGCCCCGGACGGAAAAACAAAAACATTCAGTACTTC.

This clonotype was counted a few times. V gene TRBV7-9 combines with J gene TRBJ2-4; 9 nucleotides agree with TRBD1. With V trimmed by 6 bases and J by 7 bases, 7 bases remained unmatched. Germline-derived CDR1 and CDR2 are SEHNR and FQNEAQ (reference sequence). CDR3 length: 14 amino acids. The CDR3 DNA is TGTGCCAGCAGTTATGGGACAGGGAGTAACATTCAGTACTTC. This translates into CASSYGTGSNIQYF.

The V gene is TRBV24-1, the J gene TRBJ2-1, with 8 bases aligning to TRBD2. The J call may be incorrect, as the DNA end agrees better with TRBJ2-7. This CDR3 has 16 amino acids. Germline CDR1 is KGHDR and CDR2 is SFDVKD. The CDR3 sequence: CATSDFGGGPHNEQYF. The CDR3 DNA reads TGTGCCACCAGTGATTTTGGCGGGGGGCCTCACAATGAGCAGTACTTC.

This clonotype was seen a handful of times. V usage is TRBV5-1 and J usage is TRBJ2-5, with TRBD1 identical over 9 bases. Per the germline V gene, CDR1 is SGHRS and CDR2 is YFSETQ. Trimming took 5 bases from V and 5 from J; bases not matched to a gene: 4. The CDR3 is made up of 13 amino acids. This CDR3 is CASRGTGLETQYF. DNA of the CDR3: TGCGCCAGCAGAGGGACAGGGTTGGAGACCCAGTACTTC.

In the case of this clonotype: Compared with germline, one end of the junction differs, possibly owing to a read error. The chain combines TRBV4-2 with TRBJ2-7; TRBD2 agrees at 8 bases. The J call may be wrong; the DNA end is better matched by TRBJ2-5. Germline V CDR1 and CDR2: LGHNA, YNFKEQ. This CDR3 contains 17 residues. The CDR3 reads CASNQASGGTSRETQYF. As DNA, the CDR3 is TGTGCCAGCAACCAAGCGTCGGGTGGGACTAGTAGGGAGACCCAGTACTTC.

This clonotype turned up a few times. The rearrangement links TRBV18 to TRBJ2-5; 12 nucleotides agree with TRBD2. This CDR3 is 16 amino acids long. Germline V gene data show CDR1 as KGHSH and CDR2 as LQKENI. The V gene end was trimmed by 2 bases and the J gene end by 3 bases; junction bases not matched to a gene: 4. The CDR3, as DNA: TGTGCCAGCTCACCAACTAGCGGGGGGCCCGAAGAGACCCAGTACTTC. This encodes CASSPTSGGPEETQYF.

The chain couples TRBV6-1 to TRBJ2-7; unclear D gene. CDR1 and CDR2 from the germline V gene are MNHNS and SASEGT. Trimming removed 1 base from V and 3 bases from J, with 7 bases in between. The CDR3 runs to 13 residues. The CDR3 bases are TGTGCCAGCAGTGAAGAACGAGACTACGAGCAGTACTTC. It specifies CASSEERDYEQYF.

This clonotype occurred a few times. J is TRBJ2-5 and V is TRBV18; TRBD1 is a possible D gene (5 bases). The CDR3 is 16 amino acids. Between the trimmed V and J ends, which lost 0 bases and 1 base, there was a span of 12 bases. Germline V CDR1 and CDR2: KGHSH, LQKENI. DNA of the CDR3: TGTGCCAGCTCACCACCGAATCGCGACAGCCAAGAGACCCAGTACTTC. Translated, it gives CASSPPNRDSQETQYF.

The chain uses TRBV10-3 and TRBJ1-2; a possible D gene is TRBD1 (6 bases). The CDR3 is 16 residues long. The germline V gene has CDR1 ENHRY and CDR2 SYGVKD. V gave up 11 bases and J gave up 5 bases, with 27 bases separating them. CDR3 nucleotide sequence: TGTGCCTTAACGGAGGGTCCAGGGGAGCAGAATTATGGCTACACCTTC. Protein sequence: CALTEGPGEQNYGYTF.

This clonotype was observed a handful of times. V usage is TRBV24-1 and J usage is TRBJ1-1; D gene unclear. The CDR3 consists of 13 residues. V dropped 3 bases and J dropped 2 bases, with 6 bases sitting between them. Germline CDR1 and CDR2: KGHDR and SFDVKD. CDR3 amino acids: CATSDAHNTEAFF. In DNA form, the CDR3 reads TGTGCCACCAGTGATGCCCACAACACTGAAGCTTTCTTT.

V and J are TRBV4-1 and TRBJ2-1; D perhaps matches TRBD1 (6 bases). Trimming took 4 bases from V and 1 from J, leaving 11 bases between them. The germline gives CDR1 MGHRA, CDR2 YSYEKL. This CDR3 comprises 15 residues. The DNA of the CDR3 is TGCGCCAGCAGCCCGGACAGACAGTCCTACAATGAGCAGTTCTTC. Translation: CASSPDRQSYNEQFF.

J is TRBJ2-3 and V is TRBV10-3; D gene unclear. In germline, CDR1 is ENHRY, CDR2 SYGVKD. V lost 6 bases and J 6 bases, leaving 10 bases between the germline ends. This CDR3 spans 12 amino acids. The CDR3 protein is CAISQRSDTQYF. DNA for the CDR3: TGTGCCATCAGCCAACGGAGCGATACGCAGTATTTT.

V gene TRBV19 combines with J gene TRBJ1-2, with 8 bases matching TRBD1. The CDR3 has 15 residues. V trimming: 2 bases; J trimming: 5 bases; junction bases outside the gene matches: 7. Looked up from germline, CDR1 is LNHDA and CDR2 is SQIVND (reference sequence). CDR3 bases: TGTGCCAGTAGTATAATTTGGGGACAGGAGTATGGCTACACCTTC. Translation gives CASSIIWGQEYGYTF. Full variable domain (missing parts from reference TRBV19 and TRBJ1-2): DGGITQSPKYLFRKEGQNVTLSCEQNLNHDAMYWYRQDPGQGLRLIYYSQIVNDFQKGDIAEGYSVSREKKESFPLTVTSAQKNPTAFYLCASSIIWGQEYGYTFGSGTRLTVV.

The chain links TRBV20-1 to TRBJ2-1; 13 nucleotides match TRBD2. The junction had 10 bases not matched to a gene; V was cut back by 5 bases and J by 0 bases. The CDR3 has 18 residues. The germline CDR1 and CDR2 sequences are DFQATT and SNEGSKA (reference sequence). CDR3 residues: CSAERLAGGYSSYNEQFF. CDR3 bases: TGCAGTGCTGAGAGACTAGCGGGGGGCTATTCCTCCTACAATGAGCAGTTCTTC.